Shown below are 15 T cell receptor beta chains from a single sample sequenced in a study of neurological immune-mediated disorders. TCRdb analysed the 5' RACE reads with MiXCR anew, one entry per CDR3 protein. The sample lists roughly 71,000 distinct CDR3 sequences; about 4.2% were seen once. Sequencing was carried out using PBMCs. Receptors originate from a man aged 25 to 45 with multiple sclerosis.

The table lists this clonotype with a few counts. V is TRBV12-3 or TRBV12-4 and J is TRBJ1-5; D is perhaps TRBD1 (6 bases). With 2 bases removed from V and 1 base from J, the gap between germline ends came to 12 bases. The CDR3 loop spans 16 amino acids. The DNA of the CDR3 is TGTGCCAGCAGTTTAAGGGGGGGGCAAAGCAATCAGCCCCAGCATTTT. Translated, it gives CASSLRGGQSNQPQHF.

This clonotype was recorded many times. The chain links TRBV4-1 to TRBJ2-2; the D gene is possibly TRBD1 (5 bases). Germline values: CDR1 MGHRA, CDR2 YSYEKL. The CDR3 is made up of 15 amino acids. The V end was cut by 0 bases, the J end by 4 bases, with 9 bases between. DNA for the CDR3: TGCGCCAGCAGCCAAGATAAGCAGGGCACCGGGGAGCTGTTTTTT. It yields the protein CASSQDKQGTGELFF.

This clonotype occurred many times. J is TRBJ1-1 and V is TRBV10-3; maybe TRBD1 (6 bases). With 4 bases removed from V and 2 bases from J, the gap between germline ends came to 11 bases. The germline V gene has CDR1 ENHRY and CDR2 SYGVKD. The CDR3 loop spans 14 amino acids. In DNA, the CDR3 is TGTGCCATCAGTGGCAAGGGGGGAAACACTGAAGCTTTCTTT. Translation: CAISGKGGNTEAFF.

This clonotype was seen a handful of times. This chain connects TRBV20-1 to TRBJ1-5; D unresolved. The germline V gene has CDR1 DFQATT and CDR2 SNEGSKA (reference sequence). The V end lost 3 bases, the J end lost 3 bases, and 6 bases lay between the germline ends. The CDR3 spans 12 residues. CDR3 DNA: TGCAGTGCTAGGTCCCTCAATCAGCCCCAGCATTTT. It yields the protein CSARSLNQPQHF.

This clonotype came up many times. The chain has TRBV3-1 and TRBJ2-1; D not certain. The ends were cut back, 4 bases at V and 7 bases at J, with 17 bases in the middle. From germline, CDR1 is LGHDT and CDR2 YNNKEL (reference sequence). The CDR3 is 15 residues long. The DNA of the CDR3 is TGTGCCAGCAGCCCTGGAGATACCTCTTGGAATGAGCAGTTCTTC. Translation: CASSPGDTSWNEQFF.

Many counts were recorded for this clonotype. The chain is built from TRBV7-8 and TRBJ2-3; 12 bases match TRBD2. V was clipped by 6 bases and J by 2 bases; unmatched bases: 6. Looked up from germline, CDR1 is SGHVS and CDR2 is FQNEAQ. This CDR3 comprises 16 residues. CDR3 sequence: CASRWTSGAVTDTQYF. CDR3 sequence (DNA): TGTGCCAGCAGATGGACTAGCGGGGCCGTCACAGATACGCAGTATTTT. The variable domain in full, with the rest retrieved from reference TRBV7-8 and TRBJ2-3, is GAGVSQSPRYKVAKRGQDVALRCDPISGHVSLFWYQQALGQGPEFLTYFQNEAQLDKSGLPSDRFFAERPEGSVSTLKIQRTQQEDSAVYLCASRWTSGAVTDTQYFGPGTRLTVL.

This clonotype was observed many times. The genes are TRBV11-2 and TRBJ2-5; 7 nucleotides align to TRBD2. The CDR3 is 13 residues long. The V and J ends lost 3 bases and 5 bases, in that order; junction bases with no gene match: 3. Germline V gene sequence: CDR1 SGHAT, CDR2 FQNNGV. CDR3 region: CASSFGLEETQYF. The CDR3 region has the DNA TGTGCCAGCAGCTTCGGACTAGAGGAGACCCAGTACTTC.

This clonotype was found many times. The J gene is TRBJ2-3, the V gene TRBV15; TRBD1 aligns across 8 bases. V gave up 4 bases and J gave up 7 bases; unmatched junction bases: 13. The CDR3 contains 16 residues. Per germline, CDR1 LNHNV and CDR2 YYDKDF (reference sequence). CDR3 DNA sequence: TGTGCCACCAGCACTTCGCCGGGACAGGAGACCCATACGCAGTATTTT. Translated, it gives CATSTSPGQETHTQYF.

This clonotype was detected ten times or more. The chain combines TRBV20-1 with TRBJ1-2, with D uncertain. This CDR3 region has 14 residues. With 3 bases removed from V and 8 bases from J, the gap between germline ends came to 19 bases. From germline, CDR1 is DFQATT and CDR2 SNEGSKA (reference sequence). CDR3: CSARPADGGMGYTF. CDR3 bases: TGCAGTGCTAGGCCGGCGGACGGTGGAATGGGCTACACCTTC.

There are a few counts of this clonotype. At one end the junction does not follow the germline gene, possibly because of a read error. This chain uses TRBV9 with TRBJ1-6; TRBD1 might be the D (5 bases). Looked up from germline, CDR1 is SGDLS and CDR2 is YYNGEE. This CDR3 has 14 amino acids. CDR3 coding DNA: TGTGCCAGCAGCGTCCAGGGAAGTAATTCACCCCTCAACTTT. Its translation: CASSVQGSNSPLNF.

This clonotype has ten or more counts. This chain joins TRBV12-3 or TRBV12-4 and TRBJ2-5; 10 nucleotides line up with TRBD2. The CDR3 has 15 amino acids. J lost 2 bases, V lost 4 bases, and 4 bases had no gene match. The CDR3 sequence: CASSSWTSGQETQYF. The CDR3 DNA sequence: TGTGCCAGCAGTTCCTGGACTAGCGGACAAGAGACCCAGTACTTC.

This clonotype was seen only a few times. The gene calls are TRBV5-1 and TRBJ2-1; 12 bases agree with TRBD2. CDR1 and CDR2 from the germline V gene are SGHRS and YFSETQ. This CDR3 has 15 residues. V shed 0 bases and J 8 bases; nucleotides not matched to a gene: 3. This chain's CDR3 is CASSLVLAGGDEQFF. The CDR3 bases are TGCGCCAGCAGCTTGGTTCTAGCGGGGGGGGATGAGCAGTTCTTC.

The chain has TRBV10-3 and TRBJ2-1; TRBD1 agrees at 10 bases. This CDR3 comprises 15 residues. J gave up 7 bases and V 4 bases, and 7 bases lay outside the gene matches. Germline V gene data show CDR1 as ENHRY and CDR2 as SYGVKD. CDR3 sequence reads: CAISGGQGVGNEQFF. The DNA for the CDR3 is TGTGCCATCAGTGGAGGACAGGGGGTAGGTAATGAGCAGTTCTTC.

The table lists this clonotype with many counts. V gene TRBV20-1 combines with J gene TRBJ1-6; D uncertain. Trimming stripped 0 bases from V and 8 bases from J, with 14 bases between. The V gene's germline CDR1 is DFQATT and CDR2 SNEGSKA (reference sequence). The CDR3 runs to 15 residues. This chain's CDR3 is CSAREVEINDSPLHF. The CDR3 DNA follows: TGCAGTGCTAGAGAGGTGGAAATAAATGATTCACCCCTCCACTTT.

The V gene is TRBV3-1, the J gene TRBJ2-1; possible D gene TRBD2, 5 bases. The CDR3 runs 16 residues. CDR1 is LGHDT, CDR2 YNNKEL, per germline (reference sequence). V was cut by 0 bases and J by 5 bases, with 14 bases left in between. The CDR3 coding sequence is TGTGCCAGCAGCCAAGAGAGCGGCCCTCGGGACAATGAGCAGTTCTTC. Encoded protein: CASSQESGPRDNEQFF.